The clone carrying this TCR beta chain was seen more than once but under ten times. Its cognate antigen is unknown. There were TCR beta CDR3 regions amplified from RNA transcripts. The primer set for the first-round RT-PCR of the TCR CDR3 was HTBI. TCRdb re-called the multiplex PCR reads with MiXCR, one entry per CDR3 protein. The table lists hundreds of thousands of distinct CDR3 sequences, just under 20% of them singletons. The sample originates from a study of T cells in Graves' hyperthyroidism and ophthalmopathy. Whole-study findings and limits: In the blood, most expanded thyroid clonotypes above 0.001 appeared as well.

CDR3 length: 13 residues. Between the trimmed V and J ends, which lost 4 bases and 8 bases, there was a span of 12 bases. Germline V gene lookup returns CDR1 SGDLS and CDR2 YYNGEE. The chain uses TRBV9 and TRBJ2-2; D is perhaps TRBD1 or TRBD2 (6 bases each). This TCR was sampled from a man aged 35-49 years with Graves' ophthalmopathy. Sequencing input: blood. DNA of the CDR3: TGTGCCAGCAGCCTAAGGGGGGAAGGGGAGCTGTTTTTT. It specifies CASSLRGEGELFF.